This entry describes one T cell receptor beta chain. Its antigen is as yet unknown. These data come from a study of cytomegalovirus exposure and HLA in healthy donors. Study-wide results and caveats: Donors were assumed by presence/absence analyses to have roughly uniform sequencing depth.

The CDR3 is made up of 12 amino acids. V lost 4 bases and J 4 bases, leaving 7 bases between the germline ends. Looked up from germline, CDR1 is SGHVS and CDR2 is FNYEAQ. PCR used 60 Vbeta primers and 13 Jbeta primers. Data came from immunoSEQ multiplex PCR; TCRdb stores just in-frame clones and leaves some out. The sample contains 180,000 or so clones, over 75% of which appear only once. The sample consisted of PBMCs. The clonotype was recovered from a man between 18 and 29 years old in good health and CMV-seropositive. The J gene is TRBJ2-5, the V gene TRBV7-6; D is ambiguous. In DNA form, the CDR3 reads TGTGCCAGCAGCTCCTCCTCAGAGACCCAGTACTTC. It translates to CASSSSSETQYF.